These 5 T cell receptor beta chains share one sample of origin, sequenced in a study of blood T cell repertoires in COVID-19 (dated by TCRdb to about 2020). Library preparation was by the immunoSEQ multiplex PCR assay. TCRdb retrieved this table from immuneACCESS and kept in-frame rearrangements only. Not all clones are present; in checked studies, unresolved V genes account for under half, and no reason is known for the remainder. Across this sample there are around 65,000 clones, with roughly 93% seen only once. Around 1.5% of the sample belongs to the ten largest clones. Sequenced input: peripheral blood. These receptor sequences come from a human donor in a cohort sampled during active COVID-19.

J is TRBJ1-4 and V is TRBV5-6; possible D gene TRBD1, 5 bases. Looked up from germline, CDR1 is SGHDT and CDR2 is YYEEEE. The CDR3 extends over 15 amino acids. V gave up 4 bases and J gave up 7 bases, with 17 bases separating them. The CDR3 reads CASSITREGREKLFF. CDR3 in DNA: TGTGCCAGCAGCATAACCAGGGAGGGACGTGAAAAACTGTTTTTT.

This chain joins TRBV9 and TRBJ2-5; tentatively, D is TRBD1 (8 bases). CDR3 length: 20 amino acids. V was shortened by 5 bases and J by 5 bases, with 34 bases between the two germline ends. CDR1 SGDLS and CDR2 YYNGEE come from the germline V gene. In DNA, the CDR3 is TGTGCCAGCAGTGGAGTAGGACAGGGAGGGGGCAACCCCTACCGGGAGACCCAGTACTTC. Its protein is CASSGVGQGGGNPYRETQYF.

This chain uses TRBV3-1 (or the pseudogene TRBV3-2) with TRBJ1-2, with TRBD1 as a possible D gene (5 bases). V was pared by 4 bases and J by 1 base, with 19 bases between. Germline lookup yields CDR1 LGHDT and CDR2 YNNKEL (reference sequence). The CDR3 is 17 amino acids. CDR3 residues: CASSPPGEGHSNYGYTF. CDR3 nucleotide sequence: TGTGCCAGCAGCCCACCGGGGGAAGGTCATAGTAACTATGGCTACACCTTC.

The chain couples TRBV7-9 to TRBJ2-1, with TRBD2 identical over 7 bases. This CDR3 has 16 amino acids. V gave up 2 bases and J gave up 5 bases; unmatched junction bases: 9. Germline-derived CDR1 and CDR2 are SEHNR and FQNEAQ (reference sequence). As DNA, the CDR3 is TGTGCCAGCAGCTTACTCAAGGCTAGCGGTCACAATGAGCAGTTCTTC. Protein: CASSLLKASGHNEQFF.

To note about this clone: One end of the junction does not line up with germline, which may come from a read error. The chain carries TRBV7-7 and TRBJ2-5; the match to TRBD2 covers 9 bases. CDR1 and CDR2 (germline): SSHAT, FNYEAQ (reference sequence). This CDR3 region has 18 residues. The CDR3 coding sequence is TGTGCTAGCAGCTCCGCAGGGGCGGGGGGGGCGAGGCGAGAGACCCAGTACTTC. Translated: CASSSAGAGGARRETQYF.